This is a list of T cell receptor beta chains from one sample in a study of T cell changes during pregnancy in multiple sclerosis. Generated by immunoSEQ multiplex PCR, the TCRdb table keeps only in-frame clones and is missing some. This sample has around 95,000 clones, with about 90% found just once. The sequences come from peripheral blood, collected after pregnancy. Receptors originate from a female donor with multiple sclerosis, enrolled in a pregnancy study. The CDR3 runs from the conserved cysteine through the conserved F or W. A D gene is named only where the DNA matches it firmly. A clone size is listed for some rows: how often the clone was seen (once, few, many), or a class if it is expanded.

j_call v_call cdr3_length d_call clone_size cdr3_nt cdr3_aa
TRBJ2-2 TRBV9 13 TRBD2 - TGTGCCAGTGGACTAGCGAACACCGGGGAGCTGTTTTTT CASGLANTGELFF
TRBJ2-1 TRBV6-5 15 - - TGTGCCAGCATCAGGGATTACGGCTCCTACAATGAGCAGTTCTTC CASIRDYGSYNEQFF
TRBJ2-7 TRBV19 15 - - TGTGCCAGTAGTGTAAACAGGGATGCGTACTACGAGCAGTACTTC CASSVNRDAYYEQYF
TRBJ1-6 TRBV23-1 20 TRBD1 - TGCGCCAGCACCATCCTTCCTGGGACAGGGTTTGATTCCTATAATTCACCCCTCCACTTT CASTILPGTGFDSYNSPLHF
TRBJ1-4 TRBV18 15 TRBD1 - TGTGCCAGCTCACGGGACAGGGGGCAGAATGAAAAACTGTTTTTT CASSRDRGQNEKLFF
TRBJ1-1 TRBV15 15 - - TGTGCCACCAGCAGAGTTGCCAGGGCGAACACTGAAGCTTTCTTT CATSRVARANTEAFF
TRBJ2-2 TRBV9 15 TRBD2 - TGTGCCAGCAGCGTGGGACTAGCGAGCACCGGGGAGCTGTTTTTT CASSVGLASTGELFF
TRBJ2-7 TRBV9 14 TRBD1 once TGTGCCAGCAGCCCCCAACAGGGGGCCTACGAGCAGTACTTC CASSPQQGAYEQYF
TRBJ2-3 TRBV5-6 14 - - TGTGCCAGCAGCTTGTCCGGTCTCGGAGATACGCAGTATTTT CASSLSGLGDTQYF
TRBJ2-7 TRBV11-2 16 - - TGTGCCAGCAGCCCCCTGAGAGGCGGGGCGGGATACGAGCAGTACTTC CASSPLRGGAGYEQYF
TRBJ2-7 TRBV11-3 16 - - TGTGCCAGCAGATCGTCCTCTCACGAGCGGACCTACGAGCAGTACTTC CASRSSSHERTYEQYF
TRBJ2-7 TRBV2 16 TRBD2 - TGTGCCAGCAGCGGGGGGGGACTAGCGGGGTCCTACGAGCAGTACTTC CASSGGGLAGSYEQYF
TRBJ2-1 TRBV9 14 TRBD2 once TGTGCCAGCAGCCAGGGACTAGCGGGAGGAGAGCAGTTCTTC CASSQGLAGGEQFF
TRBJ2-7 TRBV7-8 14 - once TGTGCCAGCAGCTTGCAGGGTTCAGGCTACGAGCAGTACTTC CASSLQGSGYEQYF
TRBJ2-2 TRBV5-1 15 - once TGCGCCAGCAGCTTGCTCGTTGCGAACACCGGGGAGCTGTTTTTT CASSLLVANTGELFF
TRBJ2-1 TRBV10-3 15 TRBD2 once TGTGCCATCAGTTTGACTAGCGGGATTAAAAATGAGCAGTTCTTC CAISLTSGIKNEQFF
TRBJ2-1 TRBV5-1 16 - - TGCGCCAGCAGCCGTAACGTAGCGGATCCTTACAATGAGCAGTTCTTC CASSRNVADPYNEQFF
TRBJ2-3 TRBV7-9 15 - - TGTGCCAGCAGCTTAGGTCAGGGTTTCACAGATACGCAGTATTTT CASSLGQGFTDTQYF
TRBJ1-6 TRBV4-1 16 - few TGCGCCAGCAGCCAAGACAGGGCCCAAGGCAGGTCACCCCTCCACTTT CASSQDRAQGRSPLHF
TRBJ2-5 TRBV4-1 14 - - TGCGCCAGCAGCCACCAAGGAGCGCGGGAGACCCAGTACTTC CASSHQGARETQYF
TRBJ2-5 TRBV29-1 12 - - TGCAGCGTTGTGTCTGGAGAAGAGACCCAGTACTTC CSVVSGEETQYF
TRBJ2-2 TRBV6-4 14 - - TGTGCCAGCAGTGATGCGGAGAACACCGGGGAGCTGTTTTTT CASSDAENTGELFF
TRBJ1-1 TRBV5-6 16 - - TGTGCCAGCAGAAATTTCCCGGGGGGGGCCGGCACTGAAGCTTTCTTT CASRNFPGGAGTEAFF
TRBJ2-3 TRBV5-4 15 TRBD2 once TGTGCCAGCAGCTCTAGCGGGGGGGGAGCAGATACGCAGTATTTT CASSSSGGGADTQYF
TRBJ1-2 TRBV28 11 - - TGTGCCAGTTTTATCCCGGGGGGCTACACCTTC CASFIPGGYTF
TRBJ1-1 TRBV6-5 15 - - TGTGCCAGCAGTTACAATGCAGACATTAACACTGAAGCTTTCTTT CASSYNADINTEAFF
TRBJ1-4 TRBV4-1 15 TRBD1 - TGCGCCAGCAGGAGGCCAGGGGGCTCTAATGAAAAACTGTTTTTT CASRRPGGSNEKLFF
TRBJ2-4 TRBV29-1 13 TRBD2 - TGCAGCGTTGTGGGGGGGTCGAAAAACATTCAGTACTTC CSVVGGSKNIQYF
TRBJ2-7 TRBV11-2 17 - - TGTGCCAGCAGCTTAGTTTGGACAGCCAGTGAGGCCTACGAGCAGTACTTC CASSLVWTASEAYEQYF
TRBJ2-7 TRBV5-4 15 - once TGTGCCAGCAGCTTAATCTGGCAGGGAAAAGACGAGCAGTACTTC CASSLIWQGKDEQYF
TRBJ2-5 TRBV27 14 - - TGTGCCAGCAGTTTCCAGGGTGGGGCAGAGACCCAGTACTTC CASSFQGGAETQYF
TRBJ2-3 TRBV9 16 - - TGTGCCAGCAGCGTAGGGGTCGTGACTAGCACAGATACGCAGTATTTT CASSVGVVTSTDTQYF
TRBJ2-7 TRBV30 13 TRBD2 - TGTGCCTGGAGCCCGGGGGGGATATACGAGCAGTACTTC CAWSPGGIYEQYF
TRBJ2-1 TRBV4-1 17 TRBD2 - TGCGCCAGCAGCCAAATGGGGCGGGGGGGGCACAACAATGAGCAGTTCTTC CASSQMGRGGHNNEQFF
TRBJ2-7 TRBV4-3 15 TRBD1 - TGCGCCAGCAGCCAAGAAGCCAGGGGGAATTACGAGCAGTACTTC CASSQEARGNYEQYF
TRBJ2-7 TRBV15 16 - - TGTGCCACCAGCACGGGAACAGGGTACCATGGTGCCGAGCAGTACTTC CATSTGTGYHGAEQYF
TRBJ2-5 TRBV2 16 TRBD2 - TGTGCCAGCAGTCTAGGACTAGCGGGGGGCCAAGAGACCCAGTACTTC CASSLGLAGGQETQYF
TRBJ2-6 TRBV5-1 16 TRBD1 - TGCGCCAGCACACAGGGGCCCTACTCTGGGGCCAACGTCCTGACTTTC CASTQGPYSGANVLTF
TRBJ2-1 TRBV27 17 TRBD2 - TGTGCCAGCAGTTTAACCCCCATGCGGGAGACTTACAATGAGCAGTTCTTC CASSLTPMRETYNEQFF
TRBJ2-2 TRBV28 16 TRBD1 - TGTGCCAGCAGTTTAGCCGGGACAGAGAACACCGGGGAGCTGTTTTTT CASSLAGTENTGELFF
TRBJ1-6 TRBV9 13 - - TGTGCCAGCAGCGTAAGGGACACCTCACCCCTCCACTTT CASSVRDTSPLHF
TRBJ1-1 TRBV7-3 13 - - TGTGCCAGCAGCTCCCGGGGGTCCGCTGAAGCTTTCTTT CASSSRGSAEAFF
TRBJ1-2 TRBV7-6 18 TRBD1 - TGTGCCAGCAGCCCCCTGGTGACAGGGGTCCTAGCTAACTATGGCTACACCTTC CASSPLVTGVLANYGYTF
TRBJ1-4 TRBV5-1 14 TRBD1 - TGCGCCAGCAGCCCTGGGACAGGGTACGAAAAACTGTTTTTT CASSPGTGYEKLFF
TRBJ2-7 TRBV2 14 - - TGTGCCAGCAGTGAAAAGGGACTGCCTCTCGAGCAGTACTTC CASSEKGLPLEQYF
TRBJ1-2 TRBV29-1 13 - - TGCAGCGTTGAAGTGTTACTCGGGGGTGGCTACACCTTC CSVEVLLGGGYTF
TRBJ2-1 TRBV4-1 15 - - TGCGCCAGCAGCCCTATAGGGGTTACTTACAATGAGCAGTTCTTC CASSPIGVTYNEQFF
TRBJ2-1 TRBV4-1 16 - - TGCGCCAGCAGCCAAGTCTGGGCAGGGGATAAGGCTGAGCAGTTCTTC CASSQVWAGDKAEQFF
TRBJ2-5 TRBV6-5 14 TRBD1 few TGTGCCAGCAGTGGAGAGGGGGCTATTGAGACCCAGTACTTC CASSGEGAIETQYF